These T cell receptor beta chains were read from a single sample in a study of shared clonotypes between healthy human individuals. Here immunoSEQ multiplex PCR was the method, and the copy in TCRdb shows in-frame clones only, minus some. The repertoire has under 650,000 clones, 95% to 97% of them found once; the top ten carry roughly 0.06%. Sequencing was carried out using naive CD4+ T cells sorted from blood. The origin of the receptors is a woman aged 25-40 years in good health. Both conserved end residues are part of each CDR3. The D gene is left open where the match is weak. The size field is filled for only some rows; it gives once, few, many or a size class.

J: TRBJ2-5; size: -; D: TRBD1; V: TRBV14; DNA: TGTGCCAGCAGCCAGACCGACAGGGTAGAGACCCAGTACTTC; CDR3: CASSQTDRVETQYF
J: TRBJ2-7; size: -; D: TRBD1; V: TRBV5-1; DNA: TGCGCCAGCAGCTTGGCTGGGACAGGGTCCCACGAGCAGTACTTC; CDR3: CASSLAGTGSHEQYF
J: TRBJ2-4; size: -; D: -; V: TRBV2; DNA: TGTGCCAGCTTCTTAGCCAAAAACATTCAGTACTTC; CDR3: CASFLAKNIQYF
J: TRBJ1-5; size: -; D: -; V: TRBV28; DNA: TGTGCCAGCAGTTTACGGGGAGACAGCGATTTT; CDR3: CASSLRGDSDF
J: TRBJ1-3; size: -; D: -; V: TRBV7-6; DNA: TGTGCCAGCAGCTTGTCAATGTTTCCAAACACCATATATTTT; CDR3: CASSLSMFPNTIYF
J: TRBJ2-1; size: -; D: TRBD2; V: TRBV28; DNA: TGTGCCAGCAGTCCTAGGATCCGACTAGCGGGAGTCTACAATGAGCAGTTCTTC; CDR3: CASSPRIRLAGVYNEQFF
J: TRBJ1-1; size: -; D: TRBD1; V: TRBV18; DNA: TGTGCCAGCTCACCGACAGGGGGCATGAACACTGAAGCTTTCTTT; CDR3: CASSPTGGMNTEAFF
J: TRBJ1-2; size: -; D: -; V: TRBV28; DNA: TGTGCCAGCAGTTGGCAGGGCTATGGCTACACCTTC; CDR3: CASSWQGYGYTF
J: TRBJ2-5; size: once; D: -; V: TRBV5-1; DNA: TGCGCCAGCAGCTTGGACGGGGGCTCAGAGACCCAGTACTTC; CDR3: CASSLDGGSETQYF
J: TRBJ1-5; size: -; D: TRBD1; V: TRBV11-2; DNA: TGTGCCAGCAGCTTTAGGACAGGGGGTTCGGAGGTTAACAATCAGCCCCAGCATTTT; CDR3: CASSFRTGGSEVNNQPQHF
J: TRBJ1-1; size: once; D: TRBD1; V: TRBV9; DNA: TGTGCCAGCGACCGGGCAGGGGGCTTGACTGAAGCTTTCTTT; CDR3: CASDRAGGLTEAFF
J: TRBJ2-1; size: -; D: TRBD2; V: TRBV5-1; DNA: TGCGCCAGCAGCTTGGGGACTAGCGGGTTGTCTTACAATGAGCAGTTCTTC; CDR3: CASSLGTSGLSYNEQFF
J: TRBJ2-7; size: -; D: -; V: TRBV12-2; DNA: TGTGCAAGTCGCTTTGCGGGAGAGGCCTACGAGCAGTACTTC; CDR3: CASRFAGEAYEQYF
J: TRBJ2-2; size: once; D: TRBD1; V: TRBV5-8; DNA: TGTGCCAGCAGCTTGGCCCGGGACAGGTACACCGGGGAGCTGTTTTTT; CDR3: CASSLARDRYTGELFF
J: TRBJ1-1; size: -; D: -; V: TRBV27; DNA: TGTGCCAGCAGACCCACACTTAACACTGAAGCTTTCTTT; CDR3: CASRPTLNTEAFF
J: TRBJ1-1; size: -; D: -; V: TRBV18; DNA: TGTGCCAGCTCACTGGACAGCCTTCGGTCCCCGAACACTGAAGCTTTCTTT; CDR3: CASSLDSLRSPNTEAFF
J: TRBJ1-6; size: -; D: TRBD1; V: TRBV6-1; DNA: TGTGCCAGCAGTCCGGGACAGAGTTCACCCCTCCACTTT; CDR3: CASSPGQSSPLHF
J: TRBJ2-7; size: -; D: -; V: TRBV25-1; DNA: TGTGCCAGCAGTGAAGGGGGGAAAAAGGCCTACGAGCAGTACTTC; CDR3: CASSEGGKKAYEQYF
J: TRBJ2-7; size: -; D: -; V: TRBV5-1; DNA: TGCGCCAGCAGCTTAGAGACCTTCTACGAGCAGTACTTC; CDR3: CASSLETFYEQYF
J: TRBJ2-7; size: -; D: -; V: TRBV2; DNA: TGTGCCAGCAGTAAACAGGGAGACGAGCAGTACTTC; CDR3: CASSKQGDEQYF
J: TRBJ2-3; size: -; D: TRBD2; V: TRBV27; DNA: TGTGCCAGCAGCTTTAGCGGGAGCACAGATACGCAGTATTTT; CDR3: CASSFSGSTDTQYF
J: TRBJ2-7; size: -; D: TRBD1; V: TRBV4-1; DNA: TGCGCCAGCAGCCGCGACAGGGGTTCCGCCTACGAGCAGTACTTC; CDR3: CASSRDRGSAYEQYF
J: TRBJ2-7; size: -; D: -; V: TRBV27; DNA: TGTGCCACCGTTTCGGGGAATCGGGACCCCCGAAGAGCCCTCTCCTACGAGCAGTACTTC; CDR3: CATVSGNRDPRRALSYEQYF